The rows below give T cell receptor beta chains drawn from one sample of a study of blood T cell repertoires in COVID-19. TCRdb's copy holds only in-frame clones and misses some; the assay was immunoSEQ multiplex PCR. The sample lists 150,000 to 200,000 clones; about 90% were seen once. The sequenced sample was peripheral blood. Receptors were obtained from a man aged 40-49 years with active or convalescent COVID-19. The CDR3 runs from the conserved cysteine through the conserved F or W. A D gene is named only where the DNA matches it firmly. Expanded clones get a size class; other rows say once, few or many, or leave the size out.

clone_size	j_call	v_call	d_call	cdr3_aa	cdr3_nt
.	TRBJ2-3	TRBV9	TRBD1	CASSVGGTGGRDTQYF	TGTGCCAGCAGCGTAGGGGGGACAGGGGGCAGAGATACGCAGTATTTT
once	TRBJ2-3	TRBV11-2	TRBD2	CASSLGSSGGPGTQYF	TGTGCCAGCAGCTTAGGGTCTAGCGGGGGGCCGGGGACGCAGTATTTT
.	TRBJ1-2	TRBV5-1	TRBD1	CASSSDRGPSGYTF	TGCGCCAGCAGCTCGGACAGGGGTCCCTCCGGCTACACCTTC
.	TRBJ1-2	TRBV27	TRBD1	CASSLLGGNGYTF	TGTGCCAGCAGTTTACTAGGGGGCAATGGCTACACCTTC
.	TRBJ2-3	TRBV6-2/TRBV6-3	TRBD2	CASSYSRAGGPTDTQYF	TGTGCCAGCAGTTACTCGAGAGCGGGGGGGCCGACAGATACGCAGTATTTT
few	TRBJ2-6	TRBV19	.	CASSIEGPGANVLTF	TGTGCCAGTAGTATTGAGGGCCCTGGGGCCAACGTCCTGACTTTC
.	TRBJ2-1	TRBV7-2	.	CASSQEESSYNEQFF	TGTGCCAGCAGCCAGGAGGAGAGCTCCTACAATGAGCAGTTCTTC
.	TRBJ2-7	TRBV6-6	TRBD2	CASSRIYSAGGGYEQYF	TGTGCCAGCAGTCGCATCTATTCTGCGGGCGGGGGCTACGAGCAGTACTTC
.	TRBJ1-5	TRBV18	.	CASSLQGGDSNQPQHF	TGTGCCAGCTCCCTGCAGGGAGGGGACAGCAATCAGCCCCAGCATTTT
.	TRBJ1-2	TRBV19	.	CASTRMGEVYGYTF	TGTGCCAGTACCCGGATGGGAGAAGTCTATGGCTACACCTTC
.	TRBJ1-1	TRBV3-1/TRBV3-2	.	CASSQGGQFMNTEAFF	TGTGCCAGCAGCCAAGGAGGACAGTTTATGAACACTGAAGCTTTCTTT
.	TRBJ1-5	TRBV10-2	.	CASSGREGQPQHF	TGCGCCAGCAGTGGCAGGGAGGGCCAGCCCCAGCATTTT
.	TRBJ2-5	TRBV5-4	.	CASSTPAENQETQYF	TGTGCCAGCAGCACCCCGGCGGAAAACCAAGAGACCCAGTACTTC
once	TRBJ1-3	TRBV30	.	CAWSAGGAGNTIYF	TGTGCCTGGAGTGCGGGAGGAGCTGGAAACACCATATATTTT
.	TRBJ2-3	TRBV30	.	CAWSAPRSGVADTQYF	TGTGCCTGGAGTGCTCCGCGGAGTGGAGTCGCAGATACGCAGTATTTT
few	TRBJ1-4	TRBV7-9	TRBD1	CASSLGRGRVEKLFF	TGTGCCAGCAGCTTAGGCAGGGGGCGGGTTGAAAAACTGTTTTTT
.	TRBJ1-1	TRBV9	.	CASSVNGQTEAFF	TGTGCCAGCAGCGTAAATGGGCAGACTGAAGCTTTCTTT
.	TRBJ2-3	TRBV7-9	TRBD2	CASSSAASGGITDTQYF	TGTGCCAGCAGCTCGGCTGCTAGCGGGGGAATCACAGATACGCAGTATTTT
.	TRBJ2-7	TRBV6-2/TRBV6-3	.	CASSYRRGYEQYF	TGTGCCAGCAGTTACAGAAGGGGCTACGAGCAGTACTTC
.	TRBJ1-2	TRBV10-3	TRBD1	CAISERGRYGYTF	TGTGCCATCAGTGAGAGGGGGCGATATGGCTACACCTTC
once	TRBJ2-7	TRBV6-1	TRBD1	CASSEAIGTGGYEQYF	TGTGCCAGCAGTGAAGCAATCGGGACAGGGGGCTACGAGCAGTACTTC
few	TRBJ1-5	TRBV20-1	TRBD1	CSASPGTAAQPQHF	TGCAGTGCTAGTCCCGGGACAGCAGCTCAGCCCCAGCATTTT
.	TRBJ2-7	TRBV23-1	TRBD1	CASRPTGQTGLGTYEQYF	TGCGCCAGCAGACCCACCGGCCAGACAGGGCTTGGAACCTACGAGCAGTACTTC
.	TRBJ2-3	TRBV5-6	.	CASSVENRDSSTDTQYF	TGTGCCAGCAGCGTGGAAAACAGGGATTCAAGCACAGATACGCAGTATTTT
.	TRBJ1-5	TRBV15	.	CATSRVSGRILSNQPQHF	TGTGCCACCAGCAGAGTATCGGGAAGAATCCTTAGCAATCAGCCCCAGCATTTT
once	TRBJ1-5	TRBV5-6	.	CASSMGQVVQPQHF	TGTGCCAGCAGTATGGGGCAGGTGGTCCAGCCCCAGCATTTT
.	TRBJ1-2	TRBV3-1/TRBV3-2	.	CASSQGRGSHYGYTF	TGTGCCAGCAGCCAAGGGCGGGGGTCTCACTATGGCTACACCTTC
.	TRBJ2-3	TRBV7-2	TRBD2	CASSFTFGTSRTDTQYF	TGTGCCAGCAGCTTCACCTTCGGGACTAGCCGCACAGATACGCAGTATTTT
many	TRBJ1-1	TRBV6-2/TRBV6-3	TRBD1	CASSRGGLWSRTEAFF	TGTGCCAGCAGCAGGGGGGGCTTGTGGTCCCGGACTGAAGCTTTCTTT
.	TRBJ1-2	TRBV6-5	.	CASSYRQGGGYTF	TGTGCCAGCAGTTACAGGCAAGGAGGAGGCTACACCTTC
.	TRBJ2-2	TRBV30	.	CAWSAGEISLGELFF	TGTGCCTGGAGCGCAGGGGAAATATCTCTCGGGGAGCTGTTTTTT
.	TRBJ2-3	TRBV6-2/TRBV6-3	TRBD1	CASSYRAGGLLGTQYF	TGTGCCAGCAGTTACAGGGCAGGGGGATTGCTTGGTACGCAGTATTTT
few	TRBJ1-5	TRBV4-2	.	CASSQDLHQPQHF	TGTGCCAGCAGCCAAGATCTCCATCAGCCCCAGCATTTT
.	TRBJ2-3	TRBV3-1/TRBV3-2	TRBD2	CASSQSIAGVRGTDTQYF	TGTGCCAGCAGCCAAAGCATAGCGGGGGTTCGGGGCACAGATACGCAGTATTTT
.	TRBJ2-3	TRBV7-3	TRBD2	CASSLSGGLSDTQYF	TGTGCCAGCAGCTTAAGCGGGGGTCTATCGGATACGCAGTATTTT
.	TRBJ1-2	TRBV27	.	CASSLSWQGSQYGYTF	TGTGCCAGCAGTTTATCGTGGCAGGGAAGTCAGTATGGCTACACCTTC
.	TRBJ1-1	TRBV4-1	TRBD1	CASSRLDRGFEAFF	TGCGCCAGCAGCCGCCTGGACAGGGGGTTTGAAGCTTTCTTT
.	TRBJ2-1	TRBV27	TRBD2	CASSLQRGGMVSYNEQFF	TGTGCCAGCAGTCTCCAGCGGGGGGGTATGGTATCCTACAATGAGCAGTTCTTC
.	TRBJ2-2	TRBV19	TRBD1	CASSLQGAGGELFF	TGTGCCAGTAGTCTCCAGGGGGCTGGCGGGGAGCTGTTTTTT
.	TRBJ2-3	TRBV3-1/TRBV3-2	TRBD1	CASSQTGTDTDTQYF	TGTGCCAGCAGCCAAACCGGGACAGATACAGATACGCAGTATTTT
.	TRBJ1-2	TRBV5-1	.	CASSPWGGGNYGYTF	TGCGCCAGCAGCCCCTGGGGTGGAGGGAACTATGGCTACACCTTC
once	TRBJ1-3	TRBV12-3/TRBV12-4	.	CASSSSVLTIYF	TGTGCCAGCAGTTCATCAGTCCTCACCATATATTTT
few	TRBJ1-2	TRBV6-5	.	CASSYSSTVGGYTF	TGTGCCAGCAGTTACTCGAGTACTGTGGGCGGCTACACCTTC
.	TRBJ2-3	TRBV11-2	.	CASSLVASAGSRLDTQYF	TGTGCCAGCAGCTTAGTCGCTTCTGCGGGGTCGAGGTTGGATACGCAGTATTTT
.	TRBJ1-2	TRBV4-2	.	CASSQDRDSDGYTF	TGTGCCAGCAGCCAAGACCGGGACTCAGATGGCTACACCTTC
.	TRBJ1-6	TRBV9	TRBD1	CASSAGTAYNSPLHF	TGTGCCAGCAGCGCCGGGACAGCCTATAATTCACCCCTCCACTTT
.	TRBJ2-1	TRBV6-5	TRBD1	CASSYSTGSYNEQFF	TGTGCCAGCAGTTACTCGACAGGGTCCTACAATGAGCAGTTCTTC
.	TRBJ1-5	TRBV30	.	CAWSGSLYSNQPQHF	TGTGCCTGGAGCGGGAGCTTATATAGCAATCAGCCCCAGCATTTT
.	TRBJ1-1	TRBV6-5	.	CASSLVYRRTEAFF	TGTGCCAGCAGCCTAGTCTATCGTAGGACTGAAGCTTTCTTT
.	TRBJ2-2	TRBV11-3	.	CASSPGQSTGELFF	TGTGCCAGCAGCCCCGGACAGAGCACCGGGGAGCTGTTTTTT
.	TRBJ1-6	TRBV19	.	CASSRIGDSPLHF	TGTGCCAGTAGTAGGATTGGAGACTCACCCCTCCACTTT
.	TRBJ2-3	TRBV10-1	TRBD1	CASSPEGTGTDTQYF	TGCGCCAGCAGTCCTGAGGGGACAGGCACAGATACGCAGTATTTT
.	TRBJ2-2	TRBV5-1	.	CASSLEGMNTGELFF	TGCGCCAGCAGCTTGGAGGGGATGAATACCGGGGAGCTGTTTTTT